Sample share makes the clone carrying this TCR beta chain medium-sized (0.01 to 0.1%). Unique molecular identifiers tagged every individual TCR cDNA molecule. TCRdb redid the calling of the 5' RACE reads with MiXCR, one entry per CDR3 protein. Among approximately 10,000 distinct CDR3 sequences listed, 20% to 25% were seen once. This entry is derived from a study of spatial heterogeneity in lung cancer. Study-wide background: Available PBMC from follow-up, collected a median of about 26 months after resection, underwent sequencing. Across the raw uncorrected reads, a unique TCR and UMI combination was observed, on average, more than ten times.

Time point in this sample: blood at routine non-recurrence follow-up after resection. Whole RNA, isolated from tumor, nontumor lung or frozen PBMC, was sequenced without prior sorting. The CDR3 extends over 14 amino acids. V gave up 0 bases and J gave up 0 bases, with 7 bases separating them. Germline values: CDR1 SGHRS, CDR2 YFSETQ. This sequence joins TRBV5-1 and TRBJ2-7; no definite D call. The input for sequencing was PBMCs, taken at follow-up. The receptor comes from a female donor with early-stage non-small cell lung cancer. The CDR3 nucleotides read TGCGCCAGCAGCTTGGTACCCACCTCCTACGAGCAGTACTTC. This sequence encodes CASSLVPTSYEQYF. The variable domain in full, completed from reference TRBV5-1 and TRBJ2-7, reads KAGVTQTPRYLIKTRGQQVTLSCSPISGHRSVSWYQQTPGQGLQFLFEYFSETQRNKGNFPGRFSGRQFSNSRSEMNVSTLELGDSALYLCASSLVPTSYEQYFGPGTRLTVT.